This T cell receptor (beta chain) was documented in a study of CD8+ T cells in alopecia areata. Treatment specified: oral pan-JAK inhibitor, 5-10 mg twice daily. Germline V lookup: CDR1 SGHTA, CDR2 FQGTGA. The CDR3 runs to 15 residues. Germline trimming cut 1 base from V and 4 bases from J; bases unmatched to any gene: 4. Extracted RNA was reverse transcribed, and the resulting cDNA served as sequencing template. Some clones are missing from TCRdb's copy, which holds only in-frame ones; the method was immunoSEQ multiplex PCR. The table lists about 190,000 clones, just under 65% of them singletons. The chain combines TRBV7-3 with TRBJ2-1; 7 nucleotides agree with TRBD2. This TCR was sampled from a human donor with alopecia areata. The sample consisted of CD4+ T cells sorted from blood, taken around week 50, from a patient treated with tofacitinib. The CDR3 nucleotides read TGTGCCAGCAGCTTAATCGGGGGGAATTACAATGAGCAGTTCTTC. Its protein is CASSLIGGNYNEQFF.